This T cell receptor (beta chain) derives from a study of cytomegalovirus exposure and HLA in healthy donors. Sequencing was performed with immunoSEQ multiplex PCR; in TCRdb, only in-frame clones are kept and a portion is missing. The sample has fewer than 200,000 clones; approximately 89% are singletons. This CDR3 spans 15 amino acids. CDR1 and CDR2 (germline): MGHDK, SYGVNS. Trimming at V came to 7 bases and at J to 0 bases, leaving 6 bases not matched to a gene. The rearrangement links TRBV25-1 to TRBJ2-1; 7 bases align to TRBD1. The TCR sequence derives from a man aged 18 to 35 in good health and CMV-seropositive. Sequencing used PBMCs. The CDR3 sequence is CASTPAGGSYNEQFF. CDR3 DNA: TGTGCCAGCACACCCGCAGGGGGCTCCTACAATGAGCAGTTCTTC.